What follows are 27 T cell receptor beta chains derived from one specimen sequenced in a study of blood T cell repertoires in COVID-19. Clones were read by immunoSEQ multiplex PCR, and TCRdb kept only the in-frame ones, dropping some. The top ten clones hold 4% to 5.5% of a sample with about 480,000 clones, about 89% of them seen once. The sequencing input was peripheral blood. These receptors all stem from a woman in her twenties or thirties with acute or convalescent COVID-19.

The J gene is TRBJ1-3, the V gene TRBV4-1, with D perhaps matching TRBD1 (6 bases). The germline V gene has CDR1 MGHRA and CDR2 YSYEKL. V was clipped by 3 bases and J by 4 bases, with 19 bases between them. The CDR3 length is 17 residues. CDR3 DNA: TGCGCCAGCAGCCAGATAGAGCAGGGGTTCAAAGGAAACACCATATATTTT. Protein: CASSQIEQGFKGNTIYF.

This clone was counted a single time. The chain carries TRBV7-9 and TRBJ2-5; 11 bases align to TRBD1. Germline V gives CDR1 SEHNR, CDR2 FQNEAQ (reference sequence). V trimming: 1 base; J trimming: 3 bases; junction bases outside the gene matches: 13. The CDR3 loop spans 19 amino acids. The CDR3 coding sequence is TGTGCCAGCAGCTTAGAGTCTTGGACAGGGGGCGCGGTAAAAGAGACCCAGTACTTC. Amino acid sequence: CASSLESWTGGAVKETQYF.

The V call is TRBV4-1, the J call TRBJ2-5, with 9 bases identical to TRBD2. There are 18 residues in the CDR3. Germline CDR1 reads MGHRA; CDR2 reads YSYEKL. V dropped 0 bases and J dropped 1; count of bases not matched to a gene: 9. CDR3 sequence: CASSQDRASGVFQETQYF. The CDR3 DNA reads TGCGCCAGCAGCCAAGATCGGGCTAGCGGGGTTTTCCAAGAGACCCAGTACTTC.

The chain links TRBV7-9 to TRBJ1-1; a weak D match, TRBD1 (5 bases). Per germline, CDR1 SEHNR and CDR2 FQNEAQ (reference sequence). The CDR3 spans 17 residues. Trimming left V 5 bases short and J 7 bases short, with 26 bases between. The CDR3 loop reads CASSSPGGGKGRGEAFF. The CDR3 DNA reads as TGTGCCAGCAGCAGCCCCGGGGGGGGAAAGGGTAGAGGTGAAGCTTTCTTT.

This chain links TRBV2 with TRBJ2-7; 15 bases are a match to TRBD2. The CDR3 length is 14 residues. V lost 7 bases and J lost 7; bases outside the gene matches: 5. CDR1 is SNHLY, CDR2 FYNNEI, per germline. The CDR3 protein is CASIPGTSGREQYF. The CDR3 coding sequence is TGTGCCAGCATCCCCGGGACTAGCGGGAGGGAGCAGTACTTC.

The chain recombines TRBV27 with TRBJ1-2; 7 bases align to TRBD1. Germline lookup yields CDR1 MNHEY and CDR2 SMNVEV (reference sequence). Unmatched junction bases numbered 8, after V lost 3 bases and J lost 4 bases. The CDR3 contains 15 residues. CDR3 sequence (DNA): TGTGCCAGCAGTTTCCTTGTAGGGGGCAGCTATGGCTACACCTTC. Residues: CASSFLVGGSYGYTF.

The V and J genes are TRBV7-2 and TRBJ2-5; 9 nucleotides line up with TRBD2. The germline V gene has CDR1 SGHTA and CDR2 FQGNSA. V lost 3 bases to trimming and J lost 5 bases; unmatched junction nucleotides: 7. This CDR3 comprises 15 residues. The CDR3 here is CASSFLGGGDETQYF. CDR3 in DNA: TGTGCCAGCAGCTTCCTCGGCGGGGGGGATGAGACCCAGTACTTC.

In this sample, this clone turned up a few times. This chain links TRBV18 with TRBJ2-7, with 9 bases aligning to TRBD1. Germline lookup yields CDR1 KGHSH and CDR2 LQKENI. The CDR3 extends over 15 amino acids. The junction had 9 bases not matched to a gene; V was cut back by 6 bases and J by 3 bases. The CDR3 loop reads CASSPPGQGRYEQYF. The CDR3 DNA reads as TGTGCCAGCTCCCCCCCGGGACAGGGTCGCTACGAGCAGTACTTC.

The chain carries TRBV18 and TRBJ2-7; TRBD2 agrees at 11 bases. The CDR3 contains 15 residues. Germline CDR1 and CDR2: KGHSH and LQKENI. Trimming cost V 4 bases and J 2 bases; bases outside gene matches: 4. The CDR3, as DNA: TGTGCCAGCTCACTATCTAGCGGGGGGACCTACGAGCAGTACTTC. This encodes CASSLSSGGTYEQYF.

V usage is TRBV28 and J usage is TRBJ2-3; TRBD2 aligns across 7 bases. The V and J ends lost 7 bases and 4 bases, in that order; junction bases with no gene match: 8. The CDR3 length is 14 residues. Germline CDR1 reads MDHEN; CDR2 reads SYDVKM. CDR3 in amino acids: CASTHGGYSDTQYF. The CDR3 nucleotides read TGTGCCAGCACCCACGGGGGGTACTCAGATACGCAGTATTTT.

The chain's CDR3 is CATIDTGRPYNEQFF. The DNA for the CDR3 is TGTGCCACCATCGATACGGGTCGCCCCTACAATGAGCAGTTCTTC. V and J are TRBV15 and TRBJ2-1; D not certain. Germline-derived CDR1 and CDR2 are LNHNV and YYDKDF (reference sequence). V was cut by 7 bases and J by 2 bases, with 15 bases left in between. The CDR3 runs to 15 residues.

The rearrangement links TRBV7-2 to TRBJ2-5; TRBD2 agrees at 12 bases. The CDR3 consists of 17 residues. CDR1 is SGHTA, CDR2 FQGNSA, per germline. V lost 5 bases and J lost 1; bases outside the gene matches: 8. The CDR3 DNA reads TGTGCCAGCAGCCTCAGACTAGCGGGGGCCTTCCAAGAGACCCAGTACTTC. This gives the protein CASSLRLAGAFQETQYF.

The table lists this clone with a count of one. This chain uses TRBV5-1 with TRBJ2-7; D remains unclear. This CDR3 is built from 14 residues. V was clipped by 2 bases and J by 1 base, with 10 bases between them. Germline loops: CDR1 SGHRS, CDR2 YFSETQ. The CDR3 sequence is CASSLDKASYEQYF. As DNA, the CDR3 is TGCGCCAGCAGCTTAGACAAGGCGTCCTACGAGCAGTACTTC.

This chain connects TRBV5-5 to TRBJ2-5; TRBD2 matches 10 bases. The CDR3 sequence is 15 residues long. Germline lookup yields CDR1 SGHKS and CDR2 YYEKEE (reference sequence). With 4 bases clipped from V and 2 bases from J, the junction kept 5 bases outside the gene matches. CDR3 loop: CASSRTSGTQETQYF. The DNA for the CDR3 is TGTGCCAGCAGCAGGACTAGCGGCACACAAGAGACCCAGTACTTC.

This chain uses TRBV19 with TRBJ2-7; 8 nucleotides agree with TRBD1. Germline V gene data show CDR1 as LNHDA and CDR2 as SQIVND (reference sequence). With 4 bases clipped from V and 4 bases from J, the junction kept 9 bases outside the gene matches. This CDR3 has 15 amino acids. CDR3 sequence reads: CASSKAWGQVYEQYF. In nucleotides, the CDR3 is TGTGCCAGTAGTAAGGCGTGGGGACAGGTTTACGAGCAGTACTTC.

The V call is TRBV28, the J call TRBJ1-3; weak D call: TRBD1 (5 bases). The V end lost 2 bases, the J end lost 4 bases, and 18 bases lay between the germline ends. CDR3 length: 17 amino acids. Germline V gene data show CDR1 as MDHEN and CDR2 as SYDVKM. In DNA, the CDR3 is TGTGCCAGCAGTTTACGTGGGTTCAGGGTTCGGGGAAACACCATATATTTT. The encoded protein is CASSLRGFRVRGNTIYF.

The chain joins TRBV11-3 to TRBJ2-1; D is ambiguous. CDR1 and CDR2 (germline): SGHNT, YENEEA. CDR3 length: 15 residues. The V end was cut by 6 bases, the J end by 4 bases, with 16 bases between. The CDR3 DNA is TGTGCCAGCAGTCCAACCCTTTCTAGTTACAATGAGCAGTTCTTC. Protein product: CASSPTLSSYNEQFF.

The chain combines TRBV6-8 with TRBJ1-2, with 7 bases lining up with TRBD1. Germline CDR1 is MNHGY and CDR2 is SAAAGT. The CDR3 runs 16 residues. V lost 6 bases to trimming and J lost 3 bases; unmatched junction nucleotides: 13. The CDR3 nucleotides read TGTGCCAGCAGCCCATTAGAGGGGGCGTATGACTATGGCTACACCTTC. It is translated as CASSPLEGAYDYGYTF.

The chain employs TRBV27 and TRBJ1-5; D gene unclear. Germline V gene lookup returns CDR1 MNHEY and CDR2 SMNVEV (reference sequence). Deletions cut 7 bases from V and 8 bases from J, with 15 bases between. This CDR3 is 13 amino acids long. This CDR3 is CASTRTLGEPQHF. Written as DNA, the CDR3 is TGTGCCAGCACCAGGACTCTAGGAGAGCCCCAGCATTTT.

The CDR3 nucleotides read TGTGCCAGCAGCCCTACTAGTGAGGGTACCACTGAAGCTTTCTTT. This encodes CASSPTSEGTTEAFF. The chain combines TRBV7-9 with TRBJ1-1; D remains ambiguous. Germline loops: CDR1 SEHNR, CDR2 FQNEAQ (reference sequence). Trimming stripped 5 bases from V and 4 bases from J, with 17 bases between. The CDR3 is 15 residues long.

The chain employs TRBV7-9 and TRBJ2-7, with a weak D call TRBD2 (6 bases). CDR3 size: 14 residues. The germline CDR1 and CDR2 sequences are SEHNR and FQNEAQ (reference sequence). V lost 0 bases to trimming and J lost 9 bases, with 15 bases between them. This CDR3 is CASSLAGREAGQYF. The CDR3 nucleotides read TGTGCCAGCAGCTTAGCAGGCAGGGAGGCAGGGCAGTACTTC.

This chain links TRBV7-6 with TRBJ1-3; no definite D call. The CDR3 extends over 15 amino acids. Germline V gives CDR1 SGHVS, CDR2 FNYEAQ. Trimming took off 8 bases at V and 3 bases at J, with 17 bases between the two ends. CDR3 loop: CASAGPPGGGNTIYF. The CDR3 DNA is TGTGCCAGCGCGGGCCCCCCGGGAGGTGGAAACACCATATATTTT.

Only one count was recorded for this clone. This sample also contains other DNA sequences that code for the same CDR3. The V call is TRBV5-1, the J call TRBJ1-5; TRBD1 is a possible D gene (5 bases). The CDR3 totals 14 residues. Trimming took 4 bases from V and 7 from J, leaving 15 bases between them. Looked up from germline, CDR1 is SGHRS and CDR2 is YFSETQ. CDR3 sequence reads: CASSLGGVNQPQHF. The CDR3 DNA reads TGCGCCAGCAGCCTCGGGGGGGTGAACCAGCCCCAGCATTTT.

This rearrangement joins TRBV27 to TRBJ2-1, with TRBD1 as a possible D gene (6 bases). The CDR3 covers 15 residues. Trimming left V 6 bases short and J 5 bases short, with 17 bases between. Germline assignment: CDR1 MNHEY and CDR2 SMNVEV (reference sequence). This chain's CDR3 is CASSPYPDSHNEQFF. The DNA for the CDR3 is TGTGCCAGCAGCCCCTATCCGGACAGCCACAATGAGCAGTTCTTC.

CDR3 in DNA: TGTGCCAGCAGCTTAGCGACTAGCGGGGGGCAAGAGACCCAGTACTTC. Its protein is CASSLATSGGQETQYF. V usage is TRBV7-7 and J usage is TRBJ2-5; 13 positions agree with TRBD2. The CDR3 spans 16 residues. The V gene's germline CDR1 is SSHAT and CDR2 FNYEAQ (reference sequence). With 0 bases clipped from V and 2 bases from J, the junction kept 0 bases outside the gene matches.

This clone occurred once. The V call is TRBV20-1, the J call TRBJ1-2; D remains ambiguous. This CDR3 contains 11 residues. Germline CDR1 is DFQATT and CDR2 is SNEGSKA (reference sequence). V was clipped by 3 bases and J by 8 bases, with 10 bases between them. CDR3 sequence (DNA): TGCAGTGCTAGCCGCCCGGGGGGCTACACCTTC. Translating gives CSASRPGGYTF.

The chain combines TRBV14 with TRBJ1-6, with TRBD1 matching over 9 bases. V lost 2 bases, J lost 10 bases, and 6 bases stayed unmatched. The germline V gene has CDR1 SGHDN and CDR2 FVKESK. The CDR3 is 15 residues long. The CDR3 bases are TGTGCCAGCAGCCAAACCGGGACAGGGTGGTCACCCCTCCACTTT. It encodes CASSQTGTGWSPLHF.